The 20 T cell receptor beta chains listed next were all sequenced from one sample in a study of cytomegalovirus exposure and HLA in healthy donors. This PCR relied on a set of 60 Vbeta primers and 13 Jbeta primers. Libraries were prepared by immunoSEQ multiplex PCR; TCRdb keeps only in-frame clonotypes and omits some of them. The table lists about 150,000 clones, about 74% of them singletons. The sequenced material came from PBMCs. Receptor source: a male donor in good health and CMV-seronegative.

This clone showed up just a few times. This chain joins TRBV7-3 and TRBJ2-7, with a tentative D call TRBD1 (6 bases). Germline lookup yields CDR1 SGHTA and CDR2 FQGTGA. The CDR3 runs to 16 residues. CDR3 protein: CVPLIPILTGSYEQYF. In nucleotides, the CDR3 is TGTGTGCCACTAATACCGATCCTAACAGGGAGTTACGAGCAGTACTTC.

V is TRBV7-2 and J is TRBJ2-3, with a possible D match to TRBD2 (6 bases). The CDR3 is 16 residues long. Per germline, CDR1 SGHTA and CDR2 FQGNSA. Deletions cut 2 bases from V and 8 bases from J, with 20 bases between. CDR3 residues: CASSLQEGLVKVTQYF. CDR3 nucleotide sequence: TGTGCCAGCAGCTTACAGGAGGGCCTAGTGAAGGTTACGCAGTATTTT.

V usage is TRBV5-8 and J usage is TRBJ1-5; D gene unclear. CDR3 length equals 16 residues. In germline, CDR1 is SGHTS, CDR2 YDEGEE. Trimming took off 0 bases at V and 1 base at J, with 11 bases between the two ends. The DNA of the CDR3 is TGTGCCAGCAGCTTGGAGCGGGGAGGAAGCAATCAGCCCCAGCATTTT. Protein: CASSLERGGSNQPQHF.

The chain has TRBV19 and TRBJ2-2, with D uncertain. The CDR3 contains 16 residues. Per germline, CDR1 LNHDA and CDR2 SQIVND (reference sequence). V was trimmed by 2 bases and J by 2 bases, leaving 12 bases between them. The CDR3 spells CASSIIAGVNTGELFF. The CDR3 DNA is TGTGCCAGTAGTATAATTGCAGGTGTAAACACCGGGGAGCTGTTTTTT.

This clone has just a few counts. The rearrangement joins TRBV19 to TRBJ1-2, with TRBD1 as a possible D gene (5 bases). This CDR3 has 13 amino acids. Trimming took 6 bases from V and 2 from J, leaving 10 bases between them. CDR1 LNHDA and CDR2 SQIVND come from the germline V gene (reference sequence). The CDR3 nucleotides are TGTGCCAGTAGCACAGGTCTGAACTATGGCTACACCTTC. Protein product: CASSTGLNYGYTF.

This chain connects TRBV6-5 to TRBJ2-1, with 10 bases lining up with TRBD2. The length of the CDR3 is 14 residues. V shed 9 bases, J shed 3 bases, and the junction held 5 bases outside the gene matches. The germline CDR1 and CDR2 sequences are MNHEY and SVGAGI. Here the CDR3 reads CASSGLADYNEQFF. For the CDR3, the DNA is TGTGCCAGTTCCGGACTAGCGGACTACAATGAGCAGTTCTTC.

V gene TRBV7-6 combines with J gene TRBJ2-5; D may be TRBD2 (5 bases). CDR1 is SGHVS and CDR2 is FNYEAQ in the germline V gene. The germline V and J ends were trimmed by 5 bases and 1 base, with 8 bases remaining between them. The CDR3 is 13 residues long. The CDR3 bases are TGTGCCAGCAGCCGTGGACTCCAAGAGACCCAGTACTTC. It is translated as CASSRGLQETQYF.

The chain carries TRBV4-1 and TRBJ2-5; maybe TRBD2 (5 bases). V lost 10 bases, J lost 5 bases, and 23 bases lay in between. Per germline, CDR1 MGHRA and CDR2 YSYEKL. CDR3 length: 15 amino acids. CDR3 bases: TGCGCCACCCAGCCCGAGGAAGGGAGCTTGGAGACCCAGTACTTC. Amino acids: CATQPEEGSLETQYF.

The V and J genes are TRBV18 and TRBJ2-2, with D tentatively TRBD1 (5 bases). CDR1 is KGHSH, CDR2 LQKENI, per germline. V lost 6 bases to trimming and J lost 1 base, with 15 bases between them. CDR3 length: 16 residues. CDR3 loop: CASSRNEDKNTGELFF. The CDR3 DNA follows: TGTGCCAGCTCCCGCAATGAGGACAAGAACACCGGGGAGCTGTTTTTT. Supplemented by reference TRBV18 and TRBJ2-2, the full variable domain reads NAGVMQNPRHLVRRRGQEARLRCSPMKGHSHVYWYRQLPEEGLKFMVYLQKENIIDESGMPKERFSAEFPKEGPSILRIQQVVRGDSAAYFCASSRNEDKNTGELFFGEGSRLTVL.

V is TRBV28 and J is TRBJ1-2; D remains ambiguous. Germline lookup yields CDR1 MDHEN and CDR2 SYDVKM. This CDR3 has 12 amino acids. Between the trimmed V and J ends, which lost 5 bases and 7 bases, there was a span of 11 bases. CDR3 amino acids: CASSDISTGYTF. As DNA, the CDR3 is TGTGCCAGCAGTGACATTTCCACTGGCTACACCTTC.

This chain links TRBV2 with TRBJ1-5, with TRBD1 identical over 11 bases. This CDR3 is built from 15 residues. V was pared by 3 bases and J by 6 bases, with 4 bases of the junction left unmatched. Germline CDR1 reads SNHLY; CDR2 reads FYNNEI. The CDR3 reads CASSEGQGVGQPQHF. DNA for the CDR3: TGTGCCAGCAGTGAGGGACAGGGGGTAGGTCAGCCCCAGCATTTT.

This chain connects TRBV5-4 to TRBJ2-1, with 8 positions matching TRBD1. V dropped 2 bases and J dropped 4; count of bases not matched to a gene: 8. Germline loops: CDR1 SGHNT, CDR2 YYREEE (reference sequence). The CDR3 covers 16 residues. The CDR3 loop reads CASSFFRGQVYNEQFF. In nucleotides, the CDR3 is TGTGCCAGCAGCTTTTTCAGGGGACAGGTATACAATGAGCAGTTCTTC. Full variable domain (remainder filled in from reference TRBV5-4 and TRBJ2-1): ETGVTQSPTHLIKTRGQQVTLRCSSQSGHNTVSWYQQALGQGPQFIFQYYREEENGRGNFPPRFSGLQFPNYSSELNVNALELDDSALYLCASSFFRGQVYNEQFFGPGTRLTVL.

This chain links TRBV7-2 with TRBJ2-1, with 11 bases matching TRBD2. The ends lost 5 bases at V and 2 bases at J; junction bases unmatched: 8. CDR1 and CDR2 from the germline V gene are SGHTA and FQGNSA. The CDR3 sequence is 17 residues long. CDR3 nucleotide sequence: TGTGCCAGCAGCGACGGAGGACTAGCGGGCCCCTACAATGAGCAGTTCTTC. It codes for CASSDGGLAGPYNEQFF.

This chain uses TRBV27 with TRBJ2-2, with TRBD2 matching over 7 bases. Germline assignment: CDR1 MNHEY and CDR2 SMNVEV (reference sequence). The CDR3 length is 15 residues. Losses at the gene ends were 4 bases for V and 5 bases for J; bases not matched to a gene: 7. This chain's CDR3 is CASSSLLAWTGELFF. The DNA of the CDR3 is TGTGCCAGCAGTTCTTTACTAGCGTGGACCGGGGAGCTGTTTTTT.

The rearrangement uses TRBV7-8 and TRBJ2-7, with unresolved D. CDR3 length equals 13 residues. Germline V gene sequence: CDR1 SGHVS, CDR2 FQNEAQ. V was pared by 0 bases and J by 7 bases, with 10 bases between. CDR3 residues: CASSLAGRREQYF. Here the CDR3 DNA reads TGTGCCAGCAGCTTAGCGGGTAGGCGGGAGCAGTACTTC.

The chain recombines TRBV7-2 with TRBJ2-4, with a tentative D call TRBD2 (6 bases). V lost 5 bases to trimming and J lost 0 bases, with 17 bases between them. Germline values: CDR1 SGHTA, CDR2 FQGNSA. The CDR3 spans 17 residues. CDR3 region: CASSTRGDLLAKNIQYF. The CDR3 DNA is TGTGCCAGCAGCACCAGAGGGGACTTACTAGCCAAAAACATTCAGTACTTC.

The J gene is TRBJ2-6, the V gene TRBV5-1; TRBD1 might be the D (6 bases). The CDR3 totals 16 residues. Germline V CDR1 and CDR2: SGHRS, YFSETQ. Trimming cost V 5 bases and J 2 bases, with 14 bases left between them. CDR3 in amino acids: CASRVDGTTGANVLTF. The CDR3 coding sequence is TGCGCCAGCAGGGTGGACGGGACAACTGGGGCCAACGTCCTGACTTTC.

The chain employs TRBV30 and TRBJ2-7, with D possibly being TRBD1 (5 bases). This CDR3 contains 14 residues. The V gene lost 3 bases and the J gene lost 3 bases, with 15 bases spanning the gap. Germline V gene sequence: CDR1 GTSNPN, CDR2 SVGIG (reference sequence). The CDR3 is CAWSRAILLYEQYF. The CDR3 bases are TGTGCCTGGAGCAGGGCTATTCTCCTCTACGAGCAGTACTTC.

In DNA, the CDR3 is TGTGCCAGCAGCTCCCGACAGGCTGCAACTAATGAAAAACTGTTTTTT. This codes for CASSSRQAATNEKLFF. The rearrangement uses TRBV7-9 and TRBJ1-4, with TRBD1 as a possible D gene (6 bases). V lost 4 bases, J lost 0 bases, and 12 bases lay in between. Germline V gene data show CDR1 as SEHNR and CDR2 as FQNEAQ (reference sequence). The CDR3 is 16 amino acids.

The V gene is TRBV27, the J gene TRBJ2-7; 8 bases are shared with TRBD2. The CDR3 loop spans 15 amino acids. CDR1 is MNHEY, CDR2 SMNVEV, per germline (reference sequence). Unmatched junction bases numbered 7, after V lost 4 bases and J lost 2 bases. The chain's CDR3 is CASSYRRGDTYEQYF. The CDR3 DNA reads TGTGCCAGCAGTTATAGGCGGGGGGATACCTACGAGCAGTACTTC.